A single sample is the source of the 5 T cell receptor beta chains below, sequenced in a study of patients and donors after allogeneic stem cell transplantation. TCRdb independently ran MiXCR on the RT-PCR reads; one entry per CDR3 protein. The sample gives 84,000 or so distinct CDR3 sequences, around 49% of which show up once; approximately 66% is in the top ten. The material sequenced was blood, either unsorted or a sorted T cell fraction (not recorded which). These receptors were obtained from a human donor who was either an allogeneic HSCT recipient or a stem cell or donor lymphocyte infusion donor (not recorded which). It is not recorded whose cells these are; they may come from a transplant donor.

The V call is TRBV9, the J call TRBJ1-2, with D tentatively TRBD1 (6 bases). V lost 3 bases and J lost 1, with 19 bases in between. The length of the CDR3 is 17 residues. Per germline, CDR1 SGDLS and CDR2 YYNGEE. The CDR3: CASSASDSPLLNYGYTF. The CDR3 DNA reads as TGTGCCAGCAGCGCCTCGGACAGCCCTCTTCTTAACTATGGCTACACCTTC.

This clonotype has only a few counts. This sequence joins TRBV27 and TRBJ1-1; D is uncertain. Between the trimmed V and J ends, which lost 2 bases and 0 bases, there was a span of 13 bases. Germline-derived CDR1 and CDR2 are MNHEY and SMNVEV (reference sequence). There are 16 residues in the CDR3. CDR3 DNA sequence: TGTGCCAGCAGTTTAGGAAAGACTACTATGAACACTGAAGCTTTCTTT. This sequence encodes CASSLGKTTMNTEAFF.

This rearrangement joins TRBV4-1 to TRBJ2-5; 9 bases fit TRBD2. The germline CDR1 and CDR2 sequences are MGHRA and YSYEKL. Trimming at V came to 1 base and at J to 3 bases, leaving 6 bases not matched to a gene. The length of the CDR3 is 16 residues. CDR3 region: CASSQALGLAKETQYF. DNA for the CDR3: TGCGCCAGCAGCCAAGCGCTGGGACTAGCAAAAGAGACCCAGTACTTC.

The chain couples TRBV6-2 or TRBV6-3 to TRBJ1-2, with D maybe TRBD1 (6 bases). This CDR3 is built from 14 residues. V lost 6 bases to trimming and J lost 4 bases, with 15 bases between them. CDR1 MNHEY and CDR2 SVGEGT come from the germline V gene. The CDR3 protein is CASRNPRGLYGYTF. CDR3 nucleotides: TGTGCCAGCAGGAACCCCAGGGGACTCTATGGCTACACCTTC.

The chain has TRBV6-1 and TRBJ1-1; D gene unclear. Germline lookup yields CDR1 MNHNS and CDR2 SASEGT. The CDR3 contains 15 residues. V shed 1 base and J shed 4 bases, with 13 bases lying between them. CDR3 sequence (DNA): TGTGCCAGCAGTGAAGAGGGAGGTTGGAGCACTGAAGCTTTCTTT. It specifies CASSEEGGWSTEAFF.